This TCR beta chain stems from a study of cytomegalovirus exposure and HLA in healthy donors. Study results and caveats: For most TCR sequences rarity was the rule, although some public TCRs occurred in many donors.

The PCR ran on 60 Vbeta and 13 Jbeta primers. The data were produced by immunoSEQ multiplex PCR, yet TCRdb's version contains in-frame clones alone and is incomplete. The table shows about 150,000 clones, with 65% to 85% occurring only once. This clone was found a few times. The target antigen is unknown. The germline V gene encodes CDR1 MNHNS and CDR2 SASEGT. V was trimmed by 6 bases and J by 4 bases, leaving 16 bases between them. This CDR3 contains 15 residues. Sequencing was performed on PBMCs. The receptor was isolated from a woman aged 40 to 49 in good health and CMV-seropositive. This chain links TRBV6-1 with TRBJ2-1, with D tentatively TRBD1 (6 bases). The CDR3 is CASSNREWKYNEQFF. As DNA, the CDR3 is TGTGCCAGCAGCAACAGGGAGTGGAAATACAATGAGCAGTTCTTC.